These 3 T cell receptor beta chains originate from one sample sequenced in a study of T cell responses to AZD1222 COVID-19 vaccine. Sequencing used immunoSEQ multiplex PCR; TCRdb keeps in-frame clones, though not all of them. The table has about 97,000 clones, 88% seen once; the top ten hold about 2.8%. This specimen consisted of peripheral blood, obtained on day 0 of AZD1222 vaccination. These receptors were obtained from an adult in good health.

The chain links TRBV4-3 to TRBJ2-5; TRBD1 matches at 8 bases. The CDR3 sequence is 16 residues long. The trim removed 0 bases at V and 5 bases at J, leaving 8 bases unmatched. Germline V CDR1 and CDR2: LGHNA, YSLEER. CDR3 loop: CASSQDSRGRGETQYF. The CDR3 DNA is TGCGCCAGCAGCCAAGATAGCAGGGGGCGAGGGGAGACCCAGTACTTC.

The chain is built from TRBV4-1 and TRBJ2-3; D may be TRBD1 or TRBD2 (5 bases each). This CDR3 region has 15 residues. The germline gives CDR1 MGHRA, CDR2 YSYEKL. V was clipped by 5 bases and J by 1 base, with 13 bases between them. CDR3: CASSDRDGGTDTQYF. The CDR3 DNA is TGCGCCAGCAGCGACCGGGACGGGGGCACAGATACGCAGTATTTT.

To note about this clone: The junction and the germline gene differ at one end; a read error may be behind it. This chain joins TRBV4-3 and TRBJ2-7; TRBD2 agrees at 13 bases. The CDR3 has 18 amino acids. Germline loops: CDR1 LGHNA, CDR2 YSLEER. CDR3 sequence: CASSQEWGQGLAGSPRNF. In nucleotides, the CDR3 is TGCGCCAGCAGCCAAGAATGGGGGCAGGGACTAGCGGGATCGCCTCGGAACTTC.